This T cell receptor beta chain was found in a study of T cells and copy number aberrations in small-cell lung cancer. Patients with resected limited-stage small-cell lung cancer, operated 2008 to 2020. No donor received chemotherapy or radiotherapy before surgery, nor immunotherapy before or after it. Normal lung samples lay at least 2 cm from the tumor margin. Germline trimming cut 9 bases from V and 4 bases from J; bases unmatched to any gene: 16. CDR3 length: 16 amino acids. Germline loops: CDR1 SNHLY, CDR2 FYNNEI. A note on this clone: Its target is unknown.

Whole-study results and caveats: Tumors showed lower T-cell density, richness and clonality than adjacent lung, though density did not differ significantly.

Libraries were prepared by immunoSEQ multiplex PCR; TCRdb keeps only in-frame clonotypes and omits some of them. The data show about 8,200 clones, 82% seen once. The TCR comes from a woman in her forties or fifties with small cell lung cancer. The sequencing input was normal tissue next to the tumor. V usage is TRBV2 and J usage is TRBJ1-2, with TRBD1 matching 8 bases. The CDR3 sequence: CARSGRGLSLAYGYTF. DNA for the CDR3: TGTGCCAGATCGGGCAGGGGGCTCTCCCTAGCCTATGGCTACACCTTC.